Shown below are 18 T cell receptor beta chains from a single sample sequenced in a study of shared clonotypes between healthy human individuals (dated by TCRdb to 2020 to 2021). The library was prepared using the immunoSEQ multiplex PCR assay. TCRdb retrieved this table from immuneACCESS and kept in-frame rearrangements only. Not all clones are present; in checked studies, unresolved V genes account for under half, and no reason is known for the remainder. The sample table shows some 1.1 million clones, and approximately 77% are seen once. The ten largest clones capture 0.89% of the sample. Sequencing was carried out using memory CD4+ T cells from PBMCs. The sample's cell subset or site label, decoded: CD45RA-negative fraction. The receptors here all came from a man younger than 35 in good health. Some clones in this sample may be carry-over from other donors' samples.

The rearrangement links TRBV5-1 to TRBJ2-1; 7 bases agree with TRBD2. In germline, CDR1 is SGHRS, CDR2 YFSETQ. V shed 0 bases and J 5 bases; nucleotides not matched to a gene: 2. The CDR3 extends over 14 amino acids. The chain's CDR3 is CASSLAGRHNEQFF. The CDR3 coding sequence is TGCGCCAGCAGCTTGGCCGGGAGGCACAATGAGCAGTTCTTC.

This CDR3 is CAISFSVGTDTQYF. The DNA for the CDR3 is TGTGCCATCAGTTTTTCTGTGGGCACAGATACGCAGTATTTT. This sequence joins TRBV10-3 and TRBJ2-3; no definite D call. Deletions cut 5 bases from V and 1 base from J, with 10 bases between. CDR1 is ENHRY, CDR2 SYGVKD, per germline. CDR3 length equals 14 residues.

This chain uses TRBV28 with TRBJ1-3; D is unclear. CDR1 is MDHEN and CDR2 is SYDVKM in the germline V gene. The CDR3 covers 16 residues. The V end was cut by 4 bases, the J end by 5 bases, with 18 bases between. This CDR3 is CASSSPGQANRNTIYF. CDR3 nucleotide sequence: TGTGCCAGCAGTTCCCCCGGGCAGGCTAATAGAAACACCATATATTTT.

This rearrangement joins TRBV6-1 to TRBJ1-2; D possibly corresponds to TRBD1 (5 bases). Deletions cut 6 bases from V and 3 bases from J, with 17 bases between. This CDR3 is 15 amino acids long. Per the germline V gene, CDR1 is MNHNS and CDR2 is SASEGT. CDR3 amino acids: CASSRQGIRDYGYTF. Here the CDR3 DNA reads TGTGCCAGCAGCCGCCAGGGAATACGGGACTATGGCTACACCTTC.

This clone was seen once. This chain uses TRBV9 with TRBJ2-1; TRBD2 is a possible D gene (6 bases). V was cut by 0 bases and J by 3 bases, with 13 bases left in between. CDR1 and CDR2 from the germline V gene are SGDLS and YYNGEE. The CDR3 length is 16 residues. CDR3: CASSVGVGGFYNEQFF. The CDR3 DNA reads as TGTGCCAGCAGCGTAGGGGTGGGAGGTTTCTACAATGAGCAGTTCTTC.

The chain couples TRBV2 to TRBJ2-2; D possibly corresponds to TRBD2 (5 bases). This CDR3 has 15 residues. V gave up 4 bases and J gave up 0 bases, with 9 bases separating them. Germline assignment: CDR1 SNHLY and CDR2 FYNNEI. The CDR3 region has the DNA TGTGCCAGCAGTGGTGTCGGGACGAACACCGGGGAGCTGTTTTTT. Protein: CASSGVGTNTGELFF.

The gene calls are TRBV9 and TRBJ2-5; 7 bases align to TRBD1. The germline gives CDR1 SGDLS, CDR2 YYNGEE. V shed 5 bases and J 3 bases; nucleotides not matched to a gene: 4. There are 13 residues in the CDR3. CDR3 sequence reads: CASSRGLEETQYF. The CDR3 coding sequence is TGTGCCAGCAGTAGGGGGCTCGAAGAGACCCAGTACTTC.

The rearrangement links TRBV19 to TRBJ2-3, with TRBD1 as a possible D gene (6 bases). Trimming shortened V by 3 bases and J by 2 bases, and 18 bases separated the two germline ends. Germline V gene lookup returns CDR1 LNHDA and CDR2 SQIVND (reference sequence). This CDR3 contains 17 residues. The chain's CDR3 is CASSMGEPGAFTDTQYF. Written as DNA, the CDR3 is TGTGCCAGTAGTATGGGAGAACCAGGGGCATTCACAGATACGCAGTATTTT.

With regard to this clone: One base away lies a much larger clone, so this may be a sequencing read error. J is TRBJ1-3 and V is TRBV25-1; a weak D match, TRBD1 (5 bases). The germline V and J ends were trimmed by 5 bases and 2 bases, with 7 bases remaining between them. Germline values: CDR1 MGHDK, CDR2 SYGVNS. The CDR3 consists of 13 residues. CDR3 nucleotide sequence: TGTGCCAGCAGTCCAGGGCCTGGAAACACCATATATTTT. Its translation: CASSPGPGNTIYF.

The chain employs TRBV2 and TRBJ1-2, with a tentative D call TRBD1 (5 bases). V lost 6 bases and J lost 6, with 11 bases in between. The CDR3 sequence is 12 residues long. Germline CDR1 is SNHLY and CDR2 is FYNNEI. CDR3 amino acids: CASREGGDGYTF. The CDR3 DNA reads TGTGCCAGCAGGGAGGGAGGGGATGGCTACACCTTC.

The chain carries TRBV19 and TRBJ1-5; 7 positions match TRBD1. After removal of 9 bases from V and 9 bases from J, the junction contained 14 bases not matched to a gene. CDR1 and CDR2 (germline): LNHDA, SQIVND (reference sequence). The CDR3 length is 14 residues. DNA for the CDR3: TGTGCCAGCATGAGCGGACAGGCCAGGGGGCCCCAGCATTTT. Its translation: CASMSGQARGPQHF. Full variable domain (missing parts from reference TRBV19 and TRBJ1-5): DGGITQSPKYLFRKEGQNVTLSCEQNLNHDAMYWYRQDPGQGLRLIYYSQIVNDFQKGDIAEGYSVSREKKESFPLTVTSAQKNPTAFYLCASMSGQARGPQHFGDGTRLSIL.

The chain combines TRBV7-9 with TRBJ1-1; D not certain. The germline CDR1 and CDR2 sequences are SEHNR and FQNEAQ (reference sequence). The CDR3 totals 13 residues. V lost 4 bases and J 7 bases, leaving 13 bases between the germline ends. CDR3 DNA: TGTGCCAGCAGCTCCTTGATGGCGGGTGAAGCTTTCTTT. Translated: CASSSLMAGEAFF.

The chain is built from TRBV6-6 and TRBJ1-3, with a weak D call TRBD1 (5 bases). This CDR3 spans 16 amino acids. CDR1 and CDR2 from the germline V gene are MNHNY and SVGAGI (reference sequence). Trimming cost V 3 bases and J 8 bases, with 20 bases left between them. This chain's CDR3 is CASSYEGLGAADTIYF. CDR3 nucleotide sequence: TGTGCCAGCAGTTATGAAGGACTCGGGGCGGCGGACACCATATATTTT.

This chain joins TRBV7-3 and TRBJ2-3; 7 nucleotides align to TRBD2. CDR1 is SGHTA and CDR2 is FQGTGA in the germline V gene. The ends lost 5 bases at V and 5 bases at J; junction bases unmatched: 10. The CDR3 has 15 amino acids. The CDR3 DNA is TGTGCCAGCAGCCCCTCCGGGACTACACAAGATACGCAGTATTTT. It yields the protein CASSPSGTTQDTQYF.

Concerning this clone: Other DNA sequences within the sample encode an identical CDR3. The chain combines TRBV5-6 with TRBJ2-1; D is possibly TRBD1 or TRBD2 (6 bases each). V lost 0 bases and J lost 4, with 17 bases in between. Per germline, CDR1 SGHDT and CDR2 YYEEEE. This CDR3 is 17 amino acids long. CDR3 sequence: CASSLELAGGGYNEQFF. The CDR3 region has the DNA TGTGCCAGCAGCTTGGAGCTAGCAGGAGGGGGTTACAATGAGCAGTTCTTC.

V usage is TRBV2 and J usage is TRBJ1-2; no definite D call. V shed 6 bases and J shed 2 bases, with 10 bases lying between them. The length of the CDR3 is 13 residues. CDR1 and CDR2 from the germline V gene are SNHLY and FYNNEI. The chain's CDR3 is CASSPPGNYGYTF. The CDR3 nucleotides read TGTGCCAGCAGCCCCCCGGGGAACTATGGCTACACCTTC. Combining the CDR3 with reference TRBV2 and TRBJ1-2 gives the whole variable domain EPEVTQTPSHQVTQMGQEVILRCVPISNHLYFYWYRQILGQKVEFLVSFYNNEISEKSEIFDDQFSVERPDGSNFTLKIRSTKLEDSAMYFCASSPPGNYGYTFGSGTRLTVV.

The chain has TRBV6-1 and TRBJ1-1, with 10 bases fitting TRBD1. The CDR3 has 16 amino acids. The V gene's germline CDR1 is MNHNS and CDR2 SASEGT. Trimming cost V 4 bases and J 4 bases; bases outside gene matches: 9. CDR3 bases: TGTGCCAGCAGTGCGCTTGCCGGGACAGGGGCCACTGAAGCTTTCTTT. The encoded protein is CASSALAGTGATEAFF.

The CDR3 DNA sequence: TGTGCCAGCAGCCTTCAAAGGGTCGGGAACACTGAAGCTTTCTTT. It translates to CASSLQRVGNTEAFF. The chain joins TRBV7-3 to TRBJ1-1; D gene ambiguous. CDR1 is SGHTA and CDR2 is FQGTGA in the germline V gene. The CDR3 consists of 15 residues. V was cut by 5 bases and J by 1 base, with 14 bases left in between.